The present T cell receptor beta chain was sequenced within a study of human CD8 memory T cell subsets. Whole-study results and caveats: Effector memory subsets were less diverse than the similarly diverse stem-like memory and precursor exhausted subsets. Compared with precursor exhausted T cells, stem-like memory T cells were suggested by Chao1 estimates to be more diverse. No chain other than the T cell receptor beta chain was sequenced.

The germline V gene has CDR1 MGHRA and CDR2 YSYEKL. The CDR3 extends over 12 amino acids. Remarks on this clonotype: Its antigen remains unidentified.

In each subset, RNA was taken from duplicate vials, each of approximately 140,000 sorted CD8+ T cells. Construction of TCR beta libraries was accomplished by means of UMI-labeled 5' RACE. TCRdb re-called the 5' RACE reads; one entry per CDR3 protein, DNA not given. The repertoire table contains about 20,000 distinct CDR3 sequences. Sequencing was done on a sample of CD8+ T cells from PBMCs. This receptor was taken from a human donor in good health. J is TRBJ2-1 and V is TRBV4-1. The CDR3 loop reads CASSQAWDEQFF.